The 22 T cell receptor beta chains reported below all come from one sample, sequenced in a study of blood T cell repertoires in COVID-19. TCRdb's table, derived via immunoSEQ multiplex PCR, lists solely in-frame clones and lacks some. The sample gives some 42,000 clones, about nine tenths of which show up once; about 4% is in the top ten. The sequenced sample consisted of peripheral blood. The source of these receptors is a human donor in a cohort sampled during active COVID-19.

V usage is TRBV10-1 and J usage is TRBJ2-3; 9 positions agree with TRBD2. V lost 2 bases to trimming and J lost 3 bases; unmatched junction nucleotides: 6. Germline CDR1 and CDR2: WNHNN and SYGVQD (reference sequence). This CDR3 comprises 16 residues. The CDR3 spells CASSERSSGKTDTQYF. The CDR3 region has the DNA TGCGCCAGCAGTGAGAGATCTAGCGGGAAAACAGATACGCAGTATTTT.

This chain connects TRBV19 to TRBJ1-5, with D perhaps matching TRBD1 (5 bases). Between the trimmed V and J ends, which lost 9 bases and 4 bases, there was a span of 13 bases. CDR1 is LNHDA and CDR2 is SQIVND in the germline V gene (reference sequence). The CDR3 runs to 13 residues. CDR3 bases: TGTGCCAGCATGGGGGGAATAAATCAGCCCCAGCATTTT. Translation: CASMGGINQPQHF. Supplemented by reference TRBV19 and TRBJ1-5, the full variable domain reads DGGITQSPKYLFRKEGQNVTLSCEQNLNHDAMYWYRQDPGQGLRLIYYSQIVNDFQKGDIAEGYSVSREKKESFPLTVTSAQKNPTAFYLCASMGGINQPQHFGDGTRLSIL.

The rearrangement uses TRBV19 and TRBJ2-7; TRBD2 matches 11 bases. This CDR3 has 14 residues. Germline V gene sequence: CDR1 LNHDA, CDR2 SQIVND (reference sequence). V was pared by 3 bases and J by 4 bases, with 2 bases of the junction left unmatched. The DNA of the CDR3 is TGTGCCAGTAGTATGGGACTAGCGGCTTACGAGCAGTACTTC. As protein: CASSMGLAAYEQYF.

This clone was seen only a few times. The rearrangement uses TRBV5-1 and TRBJ1-2, with D hard to call. The germline CDR1 and CDR2 sequences are SGHRS and YFSETQ. The CDR3 is 14 amino acids. V was clipped by 4 bases and J by 3 bases, with 13 bases between them. As DNA, the CDR3 is TGCGCCAGCAGCCCGCGGGGTAGTGACTATGGCTACACCTTC. Translation: CASSPRGSDYGYTF.

V gene TRBV7-9 combines with J gene TRBJ1-2; 7 bases match TRBD1. Per the germline V gene, CDR1 is SEHNR and CDR2 is FQNEAQ (reference sequence). The CDR3 sequence is 18 residues long. After removal of 6 bases from V and 3 bases from J, the junction contained 19 bases not matched to a gene. DNA for the CDR3: TGTGCCAGCAGGGGGTTGGTCTCCGGACAGGCCGTTTACTATGGCTACACCTTC. Translation: CASRGLVSGQAVYYGYTF.

The sample holds one count of this clone. The chain couples TRBV4-3 to TRBJ2-6; D is uncertain. Germline-derived CDR1 and CDR2 are LGHNA and YSLEER. This CDR3 comprises 16 residues. The V end was cut by 0 bases, the J end by 0 bases, with 6 bases between. The CDR3 reads CASSQDEASGANVLTF. The DNA of the CDR3 is TGCGCCAGCAGCCAAGATGAGGCCTCTGGGGCCAACGTCCTGACTTTC.

The rearrangement uses TRBV20-1 and TRBJ1-2; TRBD1 matches at 11 bases. The CDR3 loop spans 17 amino acids. V shed 3 bases and J 1 base; nucleotides not matched to a gene: 10. The V gene's germline CDR1 is DFQATT and CDR2 SNEGSKA (reference sequence). CDR3: CSASKLLDRGLNYGYTF. The CDR3, as DNA: TGCAGTGCTAGTAAGCTTTTGGACAGGGGGCTTAACTATGGCTACACCTTC.

J is TRBJ1-6 and V is TRBV9; no reliable D call. The germline V gene encodes CDR1 SGDLS and CDR2 YYNGEE. V was pared by 3 bases and J by 0 bases, with 4 bases between. The CDR3 has 14 residues. DNA of the CDR3: TGTGCCAGCAGCGATAGCTCCTATAATTCACCCCTCCACTTT. It translates to CASSDSSYNSPLHF.

This clone came up once. The chain links TRBV14 to TRBJ1-1; 7 bases align to TRBD1. In germline, CDR1 is SGHDN, CDR2 FVKESK. The trim removed 4 bases at V and 8 bases at J, leaving 7 bases unmatched. The CDR3 extends over 13 amino acids. The CDR3 reads CASSRDRAGEAFF. The CDR3 nucleotides are TGTGCCAGCAGCCGAGACAGGGCGGGGGAAGCTTTCTTT.

This clone was observed once. The chain couples TRBV6-2 or TRBV6-3 to TRBJ2-7; the D gene is possibly TRBD2 (6 bases). The germline CDR1 and CDR2 sequences are MNHEY and SVGEGT. Trimming removed 2 bases from V and 3 bases from J, with 11 bases in between. This CDR3 contains 14 residues. The CDR3 loop is CASSYPQGGYEQYF. CDR3 DNA sequence: TGTGCCAGCAGTTACCCCCAGGGAGGCTACGAGCAGTACTTC.

This clone appeared a few times. V is TRBV2 and J is TRBJ1-2; 7 bases line up with TRBD1. There are 17 residues in the CDR3. Germline CDR1 and CDR2: SNHLY and FYNNEI. The V and J ends lost 0 bases and 4 bases, in that order; junction bases with no gene match: 11. DNA for the CDR3: TGTGCCAGCAGTGAAGCGGGAACCGGGACAGCCTCCTATGGCTACACCTTC. As protein: CASSEAGTGTASYGYTF.

The chain recombines TRBV19 with TRBJ2-7, with 9 positions matching TRBD2. Trimming removed 8 bases from V and 5 bases from J; junction bases left unmatched: 7. Per the germline V gene, CDR1 is LNHDA and CDR2 is SQIVND (reference sequence). The CDR3 runs to 13 residues. The chain's CDR3 is CASGASGKDEQYF. For the CDR3, the DNA is TGTGCCAGTGGAGCTAGCGGGAAAGACGAGCAGTACTTC.

The V and J genes are TRBV6-5 and TRBJ1-2; D not certain. CDR3 length equals 13 residues. The germline V gene encodes CDR1 MNHEY and CDR2 SVGAGI. Trimming stripped 6 bases from V and 2 bases from J, with 10 bases between. The DNA for the CDR3 is TGTGCCAGCAGCAGGTCTTACAACTATGGCTACACCTTC. Translated: CASSRSYNYGYTF.

This clone has only one observation. The V call is TRBV5-1, the J call TRBJ2-7; 8 nucleotides align to TRBD2. With V trimmed by 4 bases and J by 4 bases, 7 bases remained unmatched. CDR3 length: 14 residues. CDR1 SGHRS and CDR2 YFSETQ come from the germline V gene. CDR3 loop: CASSRGGDRYEQYF. The CDR3, as DNA: TGCGCCAGCAGCCGGGGGGGCGATAGGTACGAGCAGTACTTC. The whole variable domain, remainder taken from reference TRBV5-1 and TRBJ2-7, is KAGVTQTPRYLIKTRGQQVTLSCSPISGHRSVSWYQQTPGQGLQFLFEYFSETQRNKGNFPGRFSGRQFSNSRSEMNVSTLELGDSALYLCASSRGGDRYEQYFGPGTRLTVT.

The rearrangement links TRBV29-1 to TRBJ2-7; TRBD1 aligns across 7 bases. The CDR3 contains 12 residues. V trimming: 5 bases; J trimming: 4 bases; junction bases outside the gene matches: 5. Germline V CDR1 and CDR2: SQVTM, ANQGSEA. The CDR3 spells CSVTTTGYEQYF. The CDR3, as DNA: TGCAGCGTTACCACGACAGGGTACGAGCAGTACTTC.

The chain joins TRBV6-1 to TRBJ1-3; possibly TRBD1 for D (6 bases). Per the germline V gene, CDR1 is MNHNS and CDR2 is SASEGT. V shed 3 bases and J shed 3 bases, with 21 bases lying between them. This CDR3 contains 18 residues. Written as DNA, the CDR3 is TGTGCCAGCAGTGACACGTTGGTTGGGGGCTCTCATGGAAACACCATATATTTT. This translates into CASSDTLVGGSHGNTIYF.

This clone was detected a few times. V usage is TRBV4-2 and J usage is TRBJ2-7; TRBD2 is a possible D gene (5 bases). V gave up 4 bases and J gave up 2 bases, with 21 bases separating them. This CDR3 comprises 17 residues. CDR1 is LGHNA, CDR2 YNFKEQ, per germline. This chain's CDR3 is CASSPILSDLNTYEQYF. In nucleotides, the CDR3 is TGTGCCAGCAGCCCCATATTATCGGACTTAAACACCTACGAGCAGTACTTC.

V gene TRBV7-2 combines with J gene TRBJ1-1, with D hard to call. Germline lookup yields CDR1 SGHTA and CDR2 FQGNSA. V was pared by 6 bases and J by 1 base, with 9 bases between. This CDR3 has 13 residues. The CDR3 nucleotides are TGTGCCAGCAGGACCCGACAGAACACTGAAGCTTTCTTT. Translation gives CASRTRQNTEAFF.

V and J are TRBV4-1 and TRBJ2-7, with 8 bases aligning to TRBD1. The V gene's germline CDR1 is MGHRA and CDR2 YSYEKL. The CDR3 is 16 residues long. V lost 4 bases to trimming and J lost 0 bases; unmatched junction nucleotides: 8. The CDR3 DNA is TGCGCCAGCAGCCTCAAGGGACAGGAAAGCTCCTACGAGCAGTACTTC. Protein sequence: CASSLKGQESSYEQYF.

The chain employs TRBV7-6 and TRBJ2-2; D not resolved. The CDR3 is 12 amino acids. With 5 bases removed from V and 7 bases from J, the gap between germline ends came to 8 bases. Germline-derived CDR1 and CDR2 are SGHVS and FNYEAQ. This chain's CDR3 is CASSASVGELFF. CDR3 nucleotide sequence: TGTGCCAGCAGCGCCAGCGTCGGGGAGCTGTTTTTT.

The chain has TRBV10-3 and TRBJ2-7; 9 nucleotides line up with TRBD1. Germline CDR1 is ENHRY and CDR2 is SYGVKD. This CDR3 is 13 amino acids long. Trimming took 3 bases from V and 6 from J; bases not matched to a gene: 3. CDR3 in amino acids: CAISEQGALEQYF. Written as DNA, the CDR3 is TGTGCCATCAGTGAACAGGGGGCGCTCGAGCAGTACTTC.

This clone was counted between two and nine times. The rearrangement uses TRBV7-2 and TRBJ2-7; D is undetermined. The CDR3 covers 12 residues. Trimming shortened V by 3 bases and J by 6 bases, and 9 bases separated the two germline ends. The germline V gene encodes CDR1 SGHTA and CDR2 FQGNSA. CDR3 loop: CASSFSWSEQYF. As DNA, the CDR3 is TGTGCCAGCAGCTTTTCTTGGAGCGAGCAGTACTTC. The complete variable domain, with remaining parts taken from reference TRBV7-2 and TRBJ2-7, reads GAGVSQSPSNKVTEKGKDVELRCDPISGHTALYWYRQSLGQGLEFLIYFQGNSAPDKSGLPSDRFSAERTGGSVSTLTIQRTQQEDSAVYLCASSFSWSEQYFGPGTRLTVT.